One T cell receptor (beta chain) is described in this entry. Its antigen has not been determined. Within one base of it there is no much larger clone, and no base qualities were kept. The data derive from a study of CD8+ T cells in alopecia areata (dated by TCRdb to 2017 to 2018). Background on the whole study: Treated patients were enrolled in an open-label pilot trial of oral tofacitinib at 5 to 10 mg twice daily for moderate-to-severe alopecia areata. Tofacitinib-treated patients had biopsies at baseline and at 4 and 24 weeks of treatment, with a later scalp biopsy in several patients. RNA came from the PAXgene miRNA kit for fixed scalp, the miRNeasy kit for PBMCs, and the RNeasy kit for mouse skin. Scalp clonality was compared across normal scalp (n=4), patchy alopecia areata scalp (n=8), and alopecia totalis/universalis scalp (n=8). Tofacitinib was administered for 6 to 18 months, and 6 months of follow-up off drug were then conducted to assess delayed response and recurrence. Scalp tissue and sorted CD4+ and CD8+ peripheral blood T cells from patchy and totalis/universalis alopecia areata patients and from healthy controls were covered by human TCRbeta sequencing. In both human patients and the C3H/HeJ mouse model, the study applied high-throughput TCRbeta sequencing to look at T cell clonal expansion in alopecia areata. The SALT score, which quantifies the percentage of affected scalp surface area, was used to measure disease severity in treated patients. Amplification of TCRbeta CDR3 regions was done by immunoSEQ multiplex PCR using 35 Vbeta forward primers and 13 Jbeta reverse primers. Overall results and qualifications from the work: Many expanded lesional clones were found to persist in scalp and blood during tofacitinib treatment, and relapse after treatment cessation may be partly explained by this persistence. Because the treated cohort was small and included a single nonresponder, larger studies are needed to assess links between baseline CD8+ expansion and response. Shared TCR sequences between patients were less evident than in mice, which may be partly attributable to HLA diversity in the patient population. Compared with normal scalp, lesional scalp had higher clonality and more expanded CD8+ clones, particularly in alopecia totalis/universalis, a pattern that suggests antigenic drive. Unlike mouse skin, which is dominated by gammadelta T cells, normal human skin has resident alphabeta T cells that are also sequenced, and this complicates analysis of the scalp TCR repertoire. Tofacitinib significantly decreased scalp clonality and the number of expanded CD8+ clones among the top 100 scalp clones.

The sample's treatment or condition label, in plain terms: oral pan-JAK inhibitor, 5-10 mg twice daily. Lesional scalp punch biopsies and peripheral blood were collected from alopecia areata patients. PBMCs were separated by density centrifugation and stained for CD3, CD4 and CD8, after which CD4+ and CD8+ T cells were sorted on a FACSAria. Including the terminal cysteine and phenylalanine, the CDR3 comprises 15 residues. This entry keeps only the CDR3 DNA: 45 bases, framed from base 1. Here V drops 2 bases and J drops 5 bases, and the junction holds 11 bases not matched to any gene. For CDR1 and CDR2, the germline V gene (reference sequence) lists GTSNPN and SVGIG. Library preparation was by the immunoSEQ multiplex PCR assay. RNA was extracted from all samples and reverse transcribed into cDNA as template for TCR sequencing. SuperScript III was used for first-strand cDNA synthesis, primed with a 2:1 mix of oligo-dT and random hexamers. A synthetic immune receptor repertoire was used to measure amplification bias, and any remaining bias was corrected computationally. For the original study's pipeline: After raw reads were preprocessed to remove errors, the CDR3 was defined following IMGT conventions as running from the conserved cysteine to phenylalanine. Clonality was calculated as 1 minus Shannon entropy normalized by log2 of the number of productive unique TCRs. CD4 or CD8 identity of scalp clones was inferred by cross-referencing scalp TCRbeta sequences with sorted blood CD4 and CD8 repertoires. TCRdb retrieved this table from immuneACCESS and kept in-frame rearrangements only. Not all clones are present; in checked studies, unresolved V genes account for under half, and no reason is known for the remainder. Clonal size and the V and J genes are those of that table, whereas D and trimming came from the DNA. Counted in this sample were about 270,000 clones; 60% of them appeared once. The ten largest clonotypes hold about 0.9% of the sample.

This TCR was recovered from a human donor with alopecia areata. Here the chain combines TRBV30 and TRBJ2-5; TRBD2 aligns with 7 central bases. The sample in question was CD4+ T cells sorted from blood, obtained at approximately week 52, from a patient treated with tofacitinib. The nucleotide sequence is given as TGTGCCTGGAGTCGGGGAGGCGGAGCGGGGGAGACCCAGTACTTC. It translates to CAWSRGGGAGETQYF.